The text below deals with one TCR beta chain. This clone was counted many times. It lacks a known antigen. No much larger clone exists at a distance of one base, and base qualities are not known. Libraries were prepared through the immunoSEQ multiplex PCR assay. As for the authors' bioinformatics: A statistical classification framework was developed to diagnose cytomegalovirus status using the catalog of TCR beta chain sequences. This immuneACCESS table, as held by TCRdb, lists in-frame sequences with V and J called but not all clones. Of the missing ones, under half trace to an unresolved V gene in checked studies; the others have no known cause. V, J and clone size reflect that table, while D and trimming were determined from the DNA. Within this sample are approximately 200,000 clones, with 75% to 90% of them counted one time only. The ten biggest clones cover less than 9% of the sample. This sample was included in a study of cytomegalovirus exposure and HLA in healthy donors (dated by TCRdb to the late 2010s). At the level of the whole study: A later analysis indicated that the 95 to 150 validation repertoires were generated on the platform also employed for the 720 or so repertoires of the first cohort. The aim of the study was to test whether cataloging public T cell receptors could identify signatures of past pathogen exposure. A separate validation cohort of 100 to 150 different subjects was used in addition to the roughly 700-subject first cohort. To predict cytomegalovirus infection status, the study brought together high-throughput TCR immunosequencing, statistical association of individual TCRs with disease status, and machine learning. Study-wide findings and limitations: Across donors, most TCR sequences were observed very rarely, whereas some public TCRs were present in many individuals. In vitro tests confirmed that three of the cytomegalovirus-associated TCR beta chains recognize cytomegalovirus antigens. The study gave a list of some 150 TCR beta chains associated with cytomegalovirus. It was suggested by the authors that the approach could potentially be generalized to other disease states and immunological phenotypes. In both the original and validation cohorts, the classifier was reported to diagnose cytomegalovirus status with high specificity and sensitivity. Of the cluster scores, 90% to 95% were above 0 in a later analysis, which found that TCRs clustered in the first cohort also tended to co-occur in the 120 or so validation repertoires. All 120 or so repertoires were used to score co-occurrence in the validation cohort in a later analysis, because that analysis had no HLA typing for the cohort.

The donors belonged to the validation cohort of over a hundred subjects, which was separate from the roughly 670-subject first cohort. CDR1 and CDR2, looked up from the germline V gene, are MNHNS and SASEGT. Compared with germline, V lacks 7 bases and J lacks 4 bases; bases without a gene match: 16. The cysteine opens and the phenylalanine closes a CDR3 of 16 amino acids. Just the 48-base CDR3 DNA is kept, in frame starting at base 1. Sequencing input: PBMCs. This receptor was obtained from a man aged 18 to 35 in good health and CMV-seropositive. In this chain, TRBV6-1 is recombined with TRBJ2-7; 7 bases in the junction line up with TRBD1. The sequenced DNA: TGTGCCAGCACTGACCCGGGACAGCCGTCATGGTACGAGCAGTACTTC. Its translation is CASTDPGQPSWYEQYF.